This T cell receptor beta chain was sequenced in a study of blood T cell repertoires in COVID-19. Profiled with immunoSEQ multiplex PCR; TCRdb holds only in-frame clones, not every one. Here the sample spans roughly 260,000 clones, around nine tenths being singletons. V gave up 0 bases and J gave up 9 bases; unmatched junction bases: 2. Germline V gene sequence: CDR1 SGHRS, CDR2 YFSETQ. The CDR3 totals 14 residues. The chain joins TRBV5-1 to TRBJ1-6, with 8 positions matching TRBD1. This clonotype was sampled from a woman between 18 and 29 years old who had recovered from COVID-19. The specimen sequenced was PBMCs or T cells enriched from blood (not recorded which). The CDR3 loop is CASSLGQGLSPLHF. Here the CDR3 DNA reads TGCGCCAGCAGCTTGGGACAGGGGCTTTCACCCCTCCACTTT. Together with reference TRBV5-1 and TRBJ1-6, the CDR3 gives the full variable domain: KAGVTQTPRYLIKTRGQQVTLSCSPISGHRSVSWYQQTPGQGLQFLFEYFSETQRNKGNFPGRFSGRQFSNSRSEMNVSTLELGDSALYLCASSLGQGLSPLHFGNGTRLTVT.